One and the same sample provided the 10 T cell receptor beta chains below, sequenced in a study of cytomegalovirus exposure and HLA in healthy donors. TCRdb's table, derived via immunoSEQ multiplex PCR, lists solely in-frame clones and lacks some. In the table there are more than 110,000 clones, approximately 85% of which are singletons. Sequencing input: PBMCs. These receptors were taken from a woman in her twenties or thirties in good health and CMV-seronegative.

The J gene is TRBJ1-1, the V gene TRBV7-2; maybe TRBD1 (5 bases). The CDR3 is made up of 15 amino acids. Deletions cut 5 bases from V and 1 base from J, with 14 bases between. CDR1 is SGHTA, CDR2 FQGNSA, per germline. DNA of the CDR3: TGTGCCAGCAGCCGACAGCCCTACCAGAACACTGAAGCTTTCTTT. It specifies CASSRQPYQNTEAFF. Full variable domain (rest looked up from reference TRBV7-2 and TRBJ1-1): GAGVSQSPSNKVTEKGKDVELRCDPISGHTALYWYRQSLGQGLEFLIYFQGNSAPDKSGLPSDRFSAERTGGSVSTLTIQRTQQEDSAVYLCASSRQPYQNTEAFFGQGTRLTVV.

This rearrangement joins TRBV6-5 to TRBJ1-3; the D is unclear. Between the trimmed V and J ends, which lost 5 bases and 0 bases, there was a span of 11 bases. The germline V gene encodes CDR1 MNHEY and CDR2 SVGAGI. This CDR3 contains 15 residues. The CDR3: CASSGFGLSGNTIYF. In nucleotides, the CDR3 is TGTGCCAGCAGTGGGTTTGGGCTCTCTGGAAACACCATATATTTT.

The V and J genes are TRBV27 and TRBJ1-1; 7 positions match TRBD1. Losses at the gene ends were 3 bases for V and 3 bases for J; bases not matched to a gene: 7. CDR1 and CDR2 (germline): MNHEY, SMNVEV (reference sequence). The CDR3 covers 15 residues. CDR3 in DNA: TGTGCCAGCAGTTTGGGGGACAGTCTCCACACTGAAGCTTTCTTT. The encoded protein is CASSLGDSLHTEAFF.

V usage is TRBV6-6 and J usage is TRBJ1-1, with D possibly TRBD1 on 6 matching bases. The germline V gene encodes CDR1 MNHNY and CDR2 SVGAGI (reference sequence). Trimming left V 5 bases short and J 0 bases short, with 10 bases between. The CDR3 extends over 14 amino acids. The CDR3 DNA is TGTGCCAGCAGTAGACAGGAGCTGAACACTGAAGCTTTCTTT. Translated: CASSRQELNTEAFF.

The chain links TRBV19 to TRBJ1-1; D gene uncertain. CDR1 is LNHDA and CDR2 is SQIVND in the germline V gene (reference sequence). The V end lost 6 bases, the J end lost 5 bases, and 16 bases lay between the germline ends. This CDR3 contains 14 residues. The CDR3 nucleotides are TGTGCCAGTAGCGTCAGTGGAGTAGGAACTGAAGCTTTCTTT. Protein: CASSVSGVGTEAFF.

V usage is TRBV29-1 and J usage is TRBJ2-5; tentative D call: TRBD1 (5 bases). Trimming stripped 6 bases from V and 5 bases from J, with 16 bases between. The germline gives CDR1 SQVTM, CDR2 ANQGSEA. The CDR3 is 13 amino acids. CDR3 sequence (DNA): TGCAGCGTAGACCAGGGTGCGGAGGAGACCCAGTACTTC. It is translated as CSVDQGAEETQYF.

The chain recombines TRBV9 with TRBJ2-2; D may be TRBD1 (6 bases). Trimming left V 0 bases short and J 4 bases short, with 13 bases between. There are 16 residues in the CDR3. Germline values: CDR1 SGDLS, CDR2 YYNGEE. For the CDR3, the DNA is TGTGCCAGCAGCGTAGAGGTGGGGGCTAGCACCGGGGAGCTGTTTTTT. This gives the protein CASSVEVGASTGELFF.

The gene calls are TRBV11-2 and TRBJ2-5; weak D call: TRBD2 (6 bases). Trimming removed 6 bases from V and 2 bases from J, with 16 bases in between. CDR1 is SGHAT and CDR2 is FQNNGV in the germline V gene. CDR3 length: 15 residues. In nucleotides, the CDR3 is TGTGCCAGCAGTCGGGAGATGGCGGGGCAAGAGACCCAGTACTTC. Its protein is CASSREMAGQETQYF.

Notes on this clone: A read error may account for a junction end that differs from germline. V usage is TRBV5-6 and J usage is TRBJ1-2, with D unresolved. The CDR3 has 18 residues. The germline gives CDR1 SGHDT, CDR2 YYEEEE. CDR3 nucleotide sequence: TGTGCCAGCAGCTCACGGAGGCAGAACTATCACCGAAACTATGGCTACACTTTC. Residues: CASSSRRQNYHRNYGYTF.

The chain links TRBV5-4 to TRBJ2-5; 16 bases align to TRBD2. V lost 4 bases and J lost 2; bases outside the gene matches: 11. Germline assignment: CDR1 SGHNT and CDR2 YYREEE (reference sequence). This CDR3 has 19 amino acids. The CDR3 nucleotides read TGTGCCAGCAGCCCCGGGGGGACTAGCGGGGGGGCAGGGCAAGAGACCCAGTACTTC. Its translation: CASSPGGTSGGAGQETQYF.